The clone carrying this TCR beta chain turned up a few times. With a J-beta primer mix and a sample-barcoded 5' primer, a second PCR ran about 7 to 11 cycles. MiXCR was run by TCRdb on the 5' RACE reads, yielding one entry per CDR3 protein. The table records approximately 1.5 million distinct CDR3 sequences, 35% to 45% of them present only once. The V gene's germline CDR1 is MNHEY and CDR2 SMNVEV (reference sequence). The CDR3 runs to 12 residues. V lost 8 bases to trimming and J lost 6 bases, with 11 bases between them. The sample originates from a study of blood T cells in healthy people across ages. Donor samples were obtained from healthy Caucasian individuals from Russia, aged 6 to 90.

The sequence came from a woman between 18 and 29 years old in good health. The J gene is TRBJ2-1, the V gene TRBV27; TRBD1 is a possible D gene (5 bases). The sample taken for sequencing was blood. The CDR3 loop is CASGERGNEQFF. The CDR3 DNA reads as TGTGCCAGCGGGGAAAGGGGCAATGAGCAGTTCTTC.